This T cell receptor (beta chain) was retrieved from a study of T cell responses to AZD1222 COVID-19 vaccine (dated by TCRdb to about 2021). Regarding the research as a whole: AZD1222 recipients whose second dose came at about 4 weeks and those whose second dose came at about 12 weeks were combined into one group, since spike-specific TCR depth and breadth did not differ between the two schedules. TCR sequencing covered over 230 trial participants: 200 to 210 given two doses of AZD1222 and 26 given two doses of MenACWY control vaccine. Trial participants were enrolled by age into 18-55, 56-69 and 70-plus year subgroups, with roughly 160, 29 and 62 TCR-sequenced participants respectively. The study at large found these results: Vaccine-associated CD4 TCRs spanned the whole spike protein, with dominant responses in regions 160-218 and 743-854. Because no samples from the day 14 peak response were available, repertoires could be characterized only after the peak T cell response. In the small 56-69-year group, the increase in depth fell short of significance, most likely because of low power. Spike-specific TCR breadth and depth rose significantly after two AZD1222 doses compared with day 0 and with MenACWY recipients. Only 5 to 7 AZD1222 recipients were SARS-CoV-2 seropositive at baseline, limiting conclusions about previously exposed vaccinees. Nearly half of unique spike-specific TCRs reportedly recognized epitopes outside regions mutated in the B.1.351 and B.1.1.7 variants. Participants were mostly white British, with more females than males. The authors suggested clonal diversity may have been underestimated.

The CDR3 regions of human TCRbeta chains were analyzed by immunosequencing. Per the source publication's procedure: Repertoire TCRs were checked for matches against a reference library of SARS-CoV-2-specific TCRs that had been generated using the MIRA antigen-specificity platform. Breadth meant the fraction of unique TCRs that were SARS-CoV-2-associated, whereas depth meant the fraction of total T cells that were SARS-CoV-2-associated. Using the MIRA data, every spike-specific TCR was mapped to the spike region that the TCR reacted to and assigned to either a CD4 or a CD8 class. Log10-transformed breadth and depth values were compared by one-way ANOVA with Sidak's multiple comparisons tests. TCRdb mirrors the immuneACCESS table, restricted to in-frame sequences. Some clones are absent from its copies; in checked studies, under half trace to an unresolved V gene, and the reason for the others is unknown. D and trimming come from the DNA, and the V and J calls and clone size come from that table. Here the sample has about 130,000 clones; 94% occur a single time. The top ten constitute roughly 7.2% of the sample.

The label giving this sample's time point can be read as: baseline before first vaccination. Vaccinee samples were obtained from the UK trials COV001 and COV002, which included a single-blind randomized controlled phase 2/3 trial of AZD1222 (ChAdOx1 nCoV-19) in healthy adults. For TCRbeta chain sequencing, PBMC samples from trial participants were taken at day 0 and at day 28 after the second dose. The CDR3 runs 19 residues from the cysteine to the phenylalanine. Solely the CDR3 DNA is kept, with 57 bases framed from the first base. V loses 6 bases at its end and J loses 0 bases; junction bases beyond the gene matches: 14. CDR1 and CDR2 are drawn from the germline V gene: SGHAT, FQNNGV. This clone was seen just once. Its antigen is not yet known. There are no base qualities to consult, and no much larger clone falls within one base.

The TCR sequence derives from an adult in good health. Sequenced here: peripheral blood, sampled on day 0 of AZD1222 vaccination. The chain uses TRBV11-2 and TRBJ2-6; 7 bases in the junction line up with TRBD1. The CDR3 loop reads CASRDPGGPLNSGANVLTF. The nucleotide sequence reads TGTGCCAGCAGGGACCCAGGGGGACCACTAAACTCTGGGGCCAACGTCCTGACTTTC.